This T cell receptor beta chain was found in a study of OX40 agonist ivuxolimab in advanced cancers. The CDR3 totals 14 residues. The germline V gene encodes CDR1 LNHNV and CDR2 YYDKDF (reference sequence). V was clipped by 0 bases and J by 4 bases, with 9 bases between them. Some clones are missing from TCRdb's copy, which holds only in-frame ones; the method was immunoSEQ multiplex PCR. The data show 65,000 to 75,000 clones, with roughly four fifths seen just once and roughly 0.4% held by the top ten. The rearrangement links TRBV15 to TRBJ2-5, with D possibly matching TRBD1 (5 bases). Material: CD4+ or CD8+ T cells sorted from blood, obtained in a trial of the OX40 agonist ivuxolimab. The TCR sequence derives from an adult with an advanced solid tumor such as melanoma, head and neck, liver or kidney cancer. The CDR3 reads CATSREGVGETQYF. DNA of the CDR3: TGTGCCACCAGCAGAGAAGGGGTAGGAGAGACCCAGTACTTC.